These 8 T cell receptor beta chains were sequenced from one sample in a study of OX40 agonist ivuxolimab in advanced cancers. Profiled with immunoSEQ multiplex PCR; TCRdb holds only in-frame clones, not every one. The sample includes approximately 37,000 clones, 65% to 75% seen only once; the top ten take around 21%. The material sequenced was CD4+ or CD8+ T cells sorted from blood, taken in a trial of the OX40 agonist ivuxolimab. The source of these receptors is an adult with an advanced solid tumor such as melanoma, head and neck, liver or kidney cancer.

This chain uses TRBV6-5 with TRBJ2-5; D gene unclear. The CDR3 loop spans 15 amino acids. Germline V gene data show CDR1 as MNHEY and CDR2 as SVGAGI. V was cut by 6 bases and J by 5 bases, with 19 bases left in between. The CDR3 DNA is TGTGCCAGCAGAACCCCCACGTACTCGGGCGAGACCCAGTACTTC. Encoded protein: CASRTPTYSGETQYF.

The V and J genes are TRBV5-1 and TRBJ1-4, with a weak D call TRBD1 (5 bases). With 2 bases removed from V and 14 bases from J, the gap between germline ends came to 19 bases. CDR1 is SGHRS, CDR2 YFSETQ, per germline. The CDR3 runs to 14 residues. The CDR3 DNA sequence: TGCGCCAGCAGCTTACGGACCGACGGGGGAGGCCTGTTTTTT. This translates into CASSLRTDGGGLFF.

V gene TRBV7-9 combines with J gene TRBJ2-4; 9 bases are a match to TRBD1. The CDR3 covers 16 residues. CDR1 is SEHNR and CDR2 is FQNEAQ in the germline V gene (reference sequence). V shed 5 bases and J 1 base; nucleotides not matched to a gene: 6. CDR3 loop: CASSGTGTGAKNIQYF. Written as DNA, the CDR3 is TGTGCCAGCAGCGGAACAGGGACAGGGGCCAAAAACATTCAGTACTTC. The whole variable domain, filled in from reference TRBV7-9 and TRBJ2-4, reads DTGVSQNPRHKITKRGQNVTFRCDPISEHNRLYWYRQTLGQGPEFLTYFQNEAQLEKSRLLSDRFSAERPKGSFSTLEIQRTEQGDSAMYLCASSGTGTGAKNIQYFGAGTRLSVL.

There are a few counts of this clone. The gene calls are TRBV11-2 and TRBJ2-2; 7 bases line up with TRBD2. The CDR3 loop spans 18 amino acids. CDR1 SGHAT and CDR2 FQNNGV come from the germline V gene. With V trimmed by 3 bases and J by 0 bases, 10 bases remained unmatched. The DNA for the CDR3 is TGTGCCAGCAGCTTTCGAGGGCGGGGGAGCGCGAACACCGGGGAGCTGTTTTTT. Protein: CASSFRGRGSANTGELFF.

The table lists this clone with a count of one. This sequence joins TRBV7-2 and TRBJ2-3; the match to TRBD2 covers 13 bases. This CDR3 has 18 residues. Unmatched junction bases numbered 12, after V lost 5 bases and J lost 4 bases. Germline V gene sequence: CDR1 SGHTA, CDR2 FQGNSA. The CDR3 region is CASSPTGTSGGAADTQYF. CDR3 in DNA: TGTGCCAGCAGCCCTACTGGAACTAGCGGGGGGGCCGCAGATACGCAGTATTTT. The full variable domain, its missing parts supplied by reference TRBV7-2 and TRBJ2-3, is GAGVSQSPSNKVTEKGKDVELRCDPISGHTALYWYRQSLGQGLEFLIYFQGNSAPDKSGLPSDRFSAERTGGSVSTLTIQRTQQEDSAVYLCASSPTGTSGGAADTQYFGPGTRLTVL.

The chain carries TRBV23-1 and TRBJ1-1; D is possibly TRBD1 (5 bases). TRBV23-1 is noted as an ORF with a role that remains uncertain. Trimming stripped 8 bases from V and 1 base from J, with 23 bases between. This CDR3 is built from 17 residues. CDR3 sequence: CASYNGTPIPWNTEAFF. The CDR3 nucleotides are TGCGCCAGCTATAATGGGACTCCAATACCTTGGAACACTGAAGCTTTCTTT.

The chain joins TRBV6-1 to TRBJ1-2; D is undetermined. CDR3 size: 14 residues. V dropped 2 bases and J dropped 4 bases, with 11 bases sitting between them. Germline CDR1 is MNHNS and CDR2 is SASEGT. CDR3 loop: CASSESAAGYGYTF. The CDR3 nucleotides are TGTGCCAGCAGTGAATCGGCAGCCGGCTATGGCTACACCTTC.

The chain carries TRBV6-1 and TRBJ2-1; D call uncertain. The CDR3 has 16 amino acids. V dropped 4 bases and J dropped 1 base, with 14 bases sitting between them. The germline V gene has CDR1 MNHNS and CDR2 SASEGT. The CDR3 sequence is CASSVLPLDSYNEQFF. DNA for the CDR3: TGTGCCAGCAGTGTTCTCCCGTTGGATTCCTACAATGAGCAGTTCTTC.